This TCR beta chain originates from a study of cytotoxic CD8 clonotypes in ibrutinib-treated CLL. The assay was immunoSEQ multiplex PCR, and TCRdb's table has in-frame clones only and misses some. Among roughly 330,000 clones listed, about 61% were seen once. Germline CDR1 is SGHAT and CDR2 is FQNNGV. The CDR3 loop spans 14 amino acids. After removal of 1 base from V and 4 bases from J, the junction contained 4 bases not matched to a gene. This clone has a handful of counts. Other DNA sequences from this sample encode an identical CDR3 as well. The TCR originated in a human donor with chronic lymphocytic leukemia. Specimen: PBMCs, collected after 36 months of ibrutinib treatment. The chain recombines TRBV11-2 with TRBJ2-7, with 7 bases matching TRBD1. The CDR3, as DNA: TGTGCCAGCAGCTTAGGGACAGGATTATACGAGCAGTACTTC. Translation: CASSLGTGLYEQYF.